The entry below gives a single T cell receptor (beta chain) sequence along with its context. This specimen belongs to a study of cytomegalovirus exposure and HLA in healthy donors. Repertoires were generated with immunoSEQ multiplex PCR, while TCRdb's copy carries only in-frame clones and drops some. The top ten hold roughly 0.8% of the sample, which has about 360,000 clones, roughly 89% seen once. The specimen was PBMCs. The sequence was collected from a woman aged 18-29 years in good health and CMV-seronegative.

The CDR3 coding sequence is TGTGCCAGCAGTTACGAGCGGGGGAACTACGAGCAGTACTTC. Translation gives CASSYERGNYEQYF. The chain employs TRBV6-5 and TRBJ2-7, with 8 bases matching TRBD2. Germline CDR1 MNHEY, CDR2 SVGAGI. The trim removed 2 bases at V and 3 bases at J, leaving 3 bases unmatched. The CDR3 runs 14 residues.